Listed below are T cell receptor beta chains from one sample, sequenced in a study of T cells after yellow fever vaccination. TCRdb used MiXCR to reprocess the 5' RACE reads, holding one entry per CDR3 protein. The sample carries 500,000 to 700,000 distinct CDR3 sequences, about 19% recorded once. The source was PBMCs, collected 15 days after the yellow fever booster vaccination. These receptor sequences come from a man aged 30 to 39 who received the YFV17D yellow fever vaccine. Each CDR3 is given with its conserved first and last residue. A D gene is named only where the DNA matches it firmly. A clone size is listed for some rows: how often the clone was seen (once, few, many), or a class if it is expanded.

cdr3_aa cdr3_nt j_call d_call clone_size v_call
CASSVGTGTDTQYF TGTGCCAGTAGTGTAGGGACGGGCACAGATACGCAGTATTTT TRBJ2-3 - few TRBV19
CASSLGGGGPSGITQYF TGTGCCAGCAGCTTAGGAGGGGGGGGTCCTAGCGGGATCACGCAGTATTTT TRBJ2-3 TRBD2 few TRBV7-2
CSARDHGKRDFTTF TGCAGTGCTAGAGATCACGGCAAGCGGGACTTTACCACCTTC TRBJ1-2 - many TRBV20-1
CASGKREGGEQYF TGTGCCAGCGGCAAGCGGGAGGGGGGCGAGCAGTACTTC TRBJ2-7 TRBD2 - TRBV12-3/TRBV12-4
CASNLGDGEQFF TGCGCCAGCAACTTGGGTGACGGCGAGCAGTTCTTC TRBJ2-1 - - TRBV5-1
CASSPSGAGVSEQFF TGTGCCAGCAGCCCGAGCGGGGCTGGAGTGAGTGAGCAGTTCTTC TRBJ2-1 TRBD2 few TRBV11-2
CASSEGWSYNSPLHF TGTGCCAGCAGCGAAGGGTGGTCCTATAATTCACCCCTCCACTTT TRBJ1-6 - - TRBV9
CASSQGVSARAGDGELFF TGTGCCAGCAGCCAAGGGGTTTCGGCCCGCGCGGGCGACGGGGAGCTGTTTTTT TRBJ2-2 - - TRBV4-2
CASSSGHLSTDTQYF TGTGCCAGCAGCTCCGGACACCTTAGCACAGATACGCAGTATTTT TRBJ2-3 - - TRBV7-2
CASALNPRGDGGAFF TGTGCCAGCGCCCTAAACCCCAGGGGGGACGGGGGAGCTTTCTTT TRBJ1-1 TRBD1 few TRBV6-1
CSVEGSGHTDTQYF TGCAGCGTTGAAGGGAGCGGGCACACAGATACGCAGTATTTT TRBJ2-3 - - TRBV29-1
CASSPFQQTNTGELFF TGTGCCAGCTCACCATTTCAGCAAACGAACACCGGGGAGCTGTTTTTT TRBJ2-2 - few TRBV18
CTSSIGGAVGTQYF TGTACCAGCAGTATCGGGGGAGCGGTTGGGACCCAGTACTTC TRBJ2-5 - - TRBV7-2
CASMHEGGPYEQYF TGTGCCAGCATGCACGAGGGGGGTCCCTACGAGCAGTACTTC TRBJ2-7 - few TRBV2
CASSYQYAETQYF TGTGCCAGCAGTTATCAGTACGCAGAGACCCAGTACTTC TRBJ2-5 - - TRBV2
CSATGAGALSYEQYF TGCAGTGCTACGGGAGCGGGAGCCCTCTCCTACGAGCAGTACTTC TRBJ2-7 TRBD2 - TRBV20-1
CASRRVQDQFEKLFF TGTGCCAGCAGGCGGGTACAGGATCAATTTGAAAAACTGTTTTTT TRBJ1-4 - - TRBV5-5
CASSSEGTSGIADTQYF TGTGCCAGCAGCTCAGAAGGGACTAGCGGGATTGCAGATACGCAGTATTTT TRBJ2-3 TRBD2 once TRBV7-8
CASMSGANVLTF TGTGCCAGCATGTCTGGGGCCAACGTCCTGACTTTC TRBJ2-6 - - TRBV18
CSASPGTPAHF TGCAGTGCTAGCCCCGGGACACCGGCCCACTTT TRBJ1-6 - - TRBV20-1
CASSPNLAGANTGELFF TGTGCCAGCAGTCCCAACCTCGCGGGCGCGAACACCGGGGAGCTGTTTTTT TRBJ2-2 - few TRBV12-3/TRBV12-4
CASSIAGETGELFF TGTGCCAGTAGTATAGCGGGTGAGACCGGGGAGCTGTTTTTT TRBJ2-2 - - TRBV19
CASSATPGIEQFF TGTGCCAGCAGCGCCACCCCGGGGATCGAGCAGTTCTTC TRBJ2-1 - - TRBV13
CASMGKSVNIQYF TGTGCCAGCATGGGGAAATCCGTAAACATTCAGTACTTC TRBJ2-4 - few TRBV2
CASSRSMGGSSYEQYF TGTGCCAGCAGCCGTTCGATGGGCGGGAGCTCCTACGAGCAGTACTTC TRBJ2-7 TRBD2 - TRBV5-5
CASSLSLASPYEQYF TGTGCCAGCAGCTTATCTCTAGCAAGTCCCTACGAGCAGTACTTC TRBJ2-7 - once TRBV11-2
CASSFWDRGAYEQYF TGTGCCAGCAGTTTTTGGGACAGGGGAGCCTACGAGCAGTACTTC TRBJ2-7 TRBD1 - TRBV12-3/TRBV12-4
CASSFTGVYNEQFF TGCGCCAGCAGCTTTACGGGAGTCTACAATGAGCAGTTCTTC TRBJ2-1 - few TRBV5-1
CSAQAPGQGADEQYF TGCAGTGCACAAGCCCCGGGACAGGGGGCCGACGAGCAGTACTTC TRBJ2-7 TRBD1 many TRBV20-1
CASSFGLAGSTDTQYF TGTGCCAGCAGTTTTGGATTAGCGGGTTCCACAGATACGCAGTATTTT TRBJ2-3 TRBD2 - TRBV7-9
CASSYRISAYNEQFF TGTGCCAGCAGCTACAGAATTTCAGCCTACAATGAGCAGTTCTTC TRBJ2-1 - few TRBV7-9
CASSMLVTSGSYEQYF TGTGCCAGTAGTATGCTTGTGACTAGCGGGAGCTACGAGCAGTACTTC TRBJ2-7 TRBD2 - TRBV19
CASSVGSPGANVLTF TGTGCCAGCAGTGTGGGATCACCTGGGGCCAACGTCCTGACTTTC TRBJ2-6 - - TRBV2
CASSLTDSQETQYF TGTGCCAGCAGCTTGACAGACTCCCAAGAGACCCAGTACTTC TRBJ2-5 - many TRBV12-3/TRBV12-4
CASSVDRDRNIQYF TGTGCCAGCAGTGTCGACCGGGACAGAAACATTCAGTACTTC TRBJ2-4 TRBD1 - TRBV12-3/TRBV12-4